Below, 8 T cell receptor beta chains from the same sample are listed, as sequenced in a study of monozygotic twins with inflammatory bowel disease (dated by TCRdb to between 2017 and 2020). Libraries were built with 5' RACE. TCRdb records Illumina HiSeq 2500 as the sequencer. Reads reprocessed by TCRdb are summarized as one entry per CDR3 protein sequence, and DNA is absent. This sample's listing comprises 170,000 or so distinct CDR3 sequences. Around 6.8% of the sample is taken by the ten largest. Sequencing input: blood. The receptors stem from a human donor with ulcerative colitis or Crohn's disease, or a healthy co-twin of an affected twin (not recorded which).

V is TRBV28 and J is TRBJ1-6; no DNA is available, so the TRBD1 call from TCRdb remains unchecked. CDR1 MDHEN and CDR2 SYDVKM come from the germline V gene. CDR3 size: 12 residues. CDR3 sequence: CASDLPGSPLHF.

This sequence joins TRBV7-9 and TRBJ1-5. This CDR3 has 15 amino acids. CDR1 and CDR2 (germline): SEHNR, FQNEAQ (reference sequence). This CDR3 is CASSFAGSPNQPQHF.

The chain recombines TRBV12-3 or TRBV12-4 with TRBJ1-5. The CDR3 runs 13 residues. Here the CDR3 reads CASSAGYNQPQHF.

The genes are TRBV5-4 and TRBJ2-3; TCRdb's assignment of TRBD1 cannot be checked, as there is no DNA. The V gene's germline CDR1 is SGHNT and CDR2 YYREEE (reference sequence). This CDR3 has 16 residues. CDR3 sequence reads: CASSSEGRGGTDTQYF. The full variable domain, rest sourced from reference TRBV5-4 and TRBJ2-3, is ETGVTQSPTHLIKTRGQQVTLRCSSQSGHNTVSWYQQALGQGPQFIFQYYREEENGRGNFPPRFSGLQFPNYSSELNVNALELDDSALYLCASSSEGRGGTDTQYFGPGTRLTVL.

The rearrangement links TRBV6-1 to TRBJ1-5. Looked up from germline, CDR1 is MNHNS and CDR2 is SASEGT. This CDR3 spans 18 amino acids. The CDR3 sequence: CASSDPRGGSLSNQPQHF.

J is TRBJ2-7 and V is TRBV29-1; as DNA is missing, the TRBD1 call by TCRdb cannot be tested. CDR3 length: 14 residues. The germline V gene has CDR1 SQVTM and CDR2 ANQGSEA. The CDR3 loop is CSVSGGDRGYEQYF.

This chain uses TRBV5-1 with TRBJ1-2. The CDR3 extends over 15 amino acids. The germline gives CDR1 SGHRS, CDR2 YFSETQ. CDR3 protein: CASSLEAAANYGYTF.

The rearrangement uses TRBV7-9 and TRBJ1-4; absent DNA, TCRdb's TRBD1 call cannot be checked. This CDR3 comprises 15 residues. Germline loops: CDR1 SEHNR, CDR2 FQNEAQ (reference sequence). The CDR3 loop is CASSPRSRTNEKLFF.